This entry lists 31 T cell receptor beta chains sequenced from one sample in a study of PD-1 blockade in mismatch repair-deficient tumors. The table came from immunoSEQ multiplex PCR; TCRdb's copy has only in-frame clones and leaves some out. The sample has about 68,000 clones, 70% to 85% seen once. The sequencing used peripheral blood, collected 2 weeks after starting pembrolizumab. These TCRs come from an adult with mismatch repair-deficient cancer.

The chain employs TRBV10-2 and TRBJ2-2; D is possibly TRBD1 or TRBD2 (6 bases each). The CDR3 covers 15 residues. V was clipped by 4 bases and J by 2 bases, with 11 bases between them. Per the germline V gene, CDR1 is WSHSY and CDR2 is SAAADI. CDR3 amino acids: CASSVGGTNTGELFF. The CDR3 region has the DNA TGCGCCAGCAGTGTGGGCGGGACAAACACCGGGGAGCTGTTTTTT.

This chain uses TRBV27 with TRBJ2-5; no firm D call. Germline V CDR1 and CDR2: MNHEY, SMNVEV (reference sequence). Between the trimmed V and J ends, which lost 3 bases and 3 bases, there was a span of 8 bases. There are 13 residues in the CDR3. The CDR3 spells CASSFAGEETQYF. The CDR3 bases are TGTGCCAGCAGTTTTGCCGGAGAAGAGACCCAGTACTTC.

This clone has a single count. The rearrangement uses TRBV7-9 and TRBJ2-5, with D unclear. Germline V CDR1 and CDR2: SEHNR, FQNEAQ (reference sequence). CDR3 length: 14 residues. Trimming stripped 2 bases from V and 5 bases from J, with 12 bases between. Here the CDR3 DNA reads TGTGCCAGCAGCTTACCTCCTCACCGGGAGACCCAGTACTTC. Amino acids: CASSLPPHRETQYF. The variable domain in full, with the rest retrieved from reference TRBV7-9 and TRBJ2-5, is DTGVSQNPRHKITKRGQNVTFRCDPISEHNRLYWYRQTLGQGPEFLTYFQNEAQLEKSRLLSDRFSAERPKGSFSTLEIQRTEQGDSAMYLCASSLPPHRETQYFGPGTRLLVL.

This chain joins TRBV5-1 and TRBJ1-2; a possible D gene is TRBD1 (5 bases). Trimming removed 4 bases from V and 6 bases from J, with 16 bases in between. The germline V gene has CDR1 SGHRS and CDR2 YFSETQ. The CDR3 has 14 residues. The CDR3 loop is CASSINQAGHGYTF. CDR3 nucleotides: TGCGCCAGCAGCATAAATCAGGCGGGGCATGGCTACACCTTC.

J is TRBJ2-6 and V is TRBV5-1; the D gene is possibly TRBD1 (6 bases). The CDR3 covers 17 residues. Germline-derived CDR1 and CDR2 are SGHRS and YFSETQ. Trimming took off 4 bases at V and 0 bases at J, with 14 bases between the two ends. The CDR3: CASSRTVTDSGANVLTF. The CDR3 nucleotides are TGCGCCAGCAGCAGGACAGTTACCGACTCTGGGGCCAACGTCCTGACTTTC.

This clone was detected only once. The V gene is TRBV5-1, the J gene TRBJ2-5; the D gene is possibly TRBD1 (6 bases). Trimming pared 5 bases from V and 5 bases from J, leaving 13 bases between. The CDR3 has 13 residues. Germline values: CDR1 SGHRS, CDR2 YFSETQ. CDR3: CASRLGTSETQYF. The CDR3 nucleotides are TGCGCCAGCAGACTAGGGACATCTGAGACCCAGTACTTC.

The J gene is TRBJ1-1, the V gene TRBV5-1; possible D gene TRBD1, 5 bases. Trimming left V 4 bases short and J 7 bases short, with 14 bases between. CDR1 and CDR2 (germline): SGHRS, YFSETQ. The CDR3 is 13 amino acids. The CDR3: CASSPGTAVEAFF. CDR3 nucleotides: TGCGCCAGCAGCCCCGGGACTGCTGTTGAAGCTTTCTTT. Full variable domain (outside the CDR3, taken from reference TRBV5-1 and TRBJ1-1): KAGVTQTPRYLIKTRGQQVTLSCSPISGHRSVSWYQQTPGQGLQFLFEYFSETQRNKGNFPGRFSGRQFSNSRSEMNVSTLELGDSALYLCASSPGTAVEAFFGQGTRLTVV.

This clone was detected once. V is TRBV7-9 and J is TRBJ2-5; possibly TRBD1 for D (6 bases). Germline V gene data show CDR1 as SEHNR and CDR2 as FQNEAQ (reference sequence). This CDR3 is built from 13 residues. V was trimmed by 5 bases and J by 6 bases, leaving 13 bases between them. This chain's CDR3 is CASSRPGVKTQYF. DNA of the CDR3: TGTGCCAGCAGCCGACCAGGGGTGAAGACCCAGTACTTC.

The chain uses TRBV6-1 and TRBJ2-4; D perhaps matches TRBD1 (5 bases). The CDR3 totals 15 residues. From germline, CDR1 is MNHNS and CDR2 SASEGT. The ends were cut back, 6 bases at V and 3 bases at J, with 15 bases in the middle. The CDR3 here is CASSFQGAGKNIQYF. Written as DNA, the CDR3 is TGTGCCAGCAGCTTTCAGGGTGCCGGCAAAAACATTCAGTACTTC.

The chain uses TRBV6-6 and TRBJ2-2; no firm D call. CDR3 size: 14 residues. V was cut by 7 bases and J by 4 bases, with 13 bases left in between. CDR1 MNHNY and CDR2 SVGAGI come from the germline V gene (reference sequence). In DNA form, the CDR3 reads TGTGCCAGCATCTACTCCACAAGCACCGGGGAGCTGTTTTTT. Translation: CASIYSTSTGELFF.

The chain combines TRBV6-5 with TRBJ2-1; TRBD2 matches 8 bases. Germline trimming cut 6 bases from V and 4 bases from J; bases unmatched to any gene: 8. Germline V lookup: CDR1 MNHEY, CDR2 SVGAGI. This CDR3 region has 15 residues. The CDR3 DNA sequence: TGTGCCAGCAGCCCAAGCGGGAGCCAATACAATGAGCAGTTCTTC. Its protein product is CASSPSGSQYNEQFF.

The chain employs TRBV28 and TRBJ2-7, with TRBD2 matching 7 bases. The CDR3 has 14 residues. V shed 4 bases and J 5 bases; nucleotides not matched to a gene: 8. CDR1 is MDHEN and CDR2 is SYDVKM in the germline V gene. As DNA, the CDR3 is TGTGCCAGCAGTTCACTAGCGTCTCTTAACGAGCAGTACTTC. Amino acids: CASSSLASLNEQYF.

J is TRBJ2-7 and V is TRBV7-2; D uncertain. Looked up from germline, CDR1 is SGHTA and CDR2 is FQGNSA. This CDR3 comprises 14 residues. Trimming took off 5 bases at V and 3 bases at J, with 14 bases between the two ends. CDR3 amino acids: CASSPRRLHYEQYF. The CDR3, as DNA: TGTGCCAGCAGCCCACGGCGGCTACACTACGAGCAGTACTTC.

J is TRBJ2-5 and V is TRBV18, with TRBD1 matching 8 bases. Trimming at V came to 4 bases and at J to 2 bases, leaving 21 bases not matched to a gene. Looked up from germline, CDR1 is KGHSH and CDR2 is LQKENI. The CDR3 is 20 amino acids. As DNA, the CDR3 is TGTGCCAGCTCACGAACTCCTCCGGGACAGGTTTTCCCTTATCAAGAGACCCAGTACTTC. Translating gives CASSRTPPGQVFPYQETQYF.

This chain uses TRBV4-3 with TRBJ2-6; possibly TRBD1 for D (5 bases). Germline lookup yields CDR1 LGHNA and CDR2 YSLEER. Trimming took off 3 bases at V and 3 bases at J, with 9 bases between the two ends. This CDR3 is 15 amino acids long. The CDR3 loop reads CASSQTAYGANVLTF. The CDR3 region has the DNA TGCGCCAGCAGCCAGACAGCCTATGGGGCCAACGTCCTGACTTTC.

The J gene is TRBJ2-2, the V gene TRBV27, with TRBD2 matching 15 bases. The junction had 3 bases not matched to a gene; V was cut back by 4 bases and J by 6 bases. The CDR3 has 16 residues. Germline V gene lookup returns CDR1 MNHEY and CDR2 SMNVEV (reference sequence). The CDR3 loop reads CASSSGLAGGSGELFF. DNA of the CDR3: TGTGCCAGCAGTTCGGGACTAGCGGGAGGTTCCGGGGAGCTGTTTTTT.

This CDR3 is CASSVAGTDLYEQYF. The CDR3 coding sequence is TGTGCCAGCAGCGTGGCAGGGACCGACCTCTACGAGCAGTACTTC. The chain has TRBV9 and TRBJ2-7; TRBD1 or TRBD2 may be the D gene (5 bases each). There are 15 residues in the CDR3. Looked up from germline, CDR1 is SGDLS and CDR2 is YYNGEE. The V end was cut by 2 bases, the J end by 3 bases, with 15 bases between.

This clone has only one observation. The chain couples TRBV28 to TRBJ2-7; tentative D call: TRBD2 (6 bases). The CDR3 contains 15 residues. The germline V gene has CDR1 MDHEN and CDR2 SYDVKM. Trimming took off 3 bases at V and 0 bases at J, with 12 bases between the two ends. The CDR3 sequence is CASSFLAGSSYEQYF. CDR3 in DNA: TGTGCCAGCAGTTTCCTGGCGGGAAGCTCCTACGAGCAGTACTTC.

V is TRBV9 and J is TRBJ1-1, with TRBD1 identical over 7 bases. Germline V CDR1 and CDR2: SGDLS, YYNGEE. This CDR3 has 16 residues. V lost 2 bases to trimming and J lost 1 base; unmatched junction nucleotides: 8. CDR3 sequence: CASSVSPDRRNTEAFF. CDR3 in DNA: TGTGCCAGCAGCGTCAGCCCGGACAGGAGGAACACTGAAGCTTTCTTT.

The V and J genes are TRBV7-2 and TRBJ2-3, with D possibly matching TRBD2 (5 bases). From germline, CDR1 is SGHTA and CDR2 FQGNSA. V lost 1 base, J lost 7 bases, and 18 bases lay in between. The CDR3 covers 16 residues. CDR3 nucleotide sequence: TGTGCCAGCAGCTTAGGTAGCGAATCAAACACTTATACGCAGTATTTT. Protein sequence: CASSLGSESNTYTQYF.

The rearrangement links TRBV7-3 to TRBJ2-2; maybe TRBD2 (6 bases). Between the trimmed V and J ends, which lost 8 bases and 3 bases, there was a span of 16 bases. This CDR3 spans 15 amino acids. Germline V CDR1 and CDR2: SGHTA, FQGTGA. CDR3 DNA: TGTGCCAGCTCATTCCGGGGGTGGGACACCGGGGAGCTGTTTTTT. This codes for CASSFRGWDTGELFF.

V gene TRBV28 combines with J gene TRBJ2-2; TRBD1 aligns across 7 bases. Per the germline V gene, CDR1 is MDHEN and CDR2 is SYDVKM. J gave up 6 bases and V 3 bases, and 7 bases lay outside the gene matches. This CDR3 region has 15 residues. CDR3 sequence: CASSFGQGVAGELFF. The CDR3 nucleotides are TGTGCCAGCAGTTTCGGGCAGGGGGTGGCCGGGGAGCTGTTTTTT.

The CDR3 loop reads CAWSVLTGRHGELFF. Here the CDR3 DNA reads TGTGCCTGGAGTGTACTAACGGGCAGGCACGGGGAGCTGTTTTTT. The chain links TRBV30 to TRBJ2-2; D is ambiguous. Germline V lookup: CDR1 GTSNPN, CDR2 SVGIG (reference sequence). V lost 0 bases to trimming and J lost 7 bases, with 15 bases between them. This CDR3 has 15 residues.

The chain couples TRBV29-1 to TRBJ2-5, with D possibly called TRBD1 or TRBD2 (5 bases each). There are 14 residues in the CDR3. The V end lost 5 bases, the J end lost 4 bases, and 17 bases lay between the germline ends. Germline lookup yields CDR1 SQVTM and CDR2 ANQGSEA. The CDR3 here is CSVQPGLGGETQYF. CDR3 sequence (DNA): TGCAGCGTTCAACCGGGCCTTGGGGGAGAGACCCAGTACTTC.

The genes are TRBV11-2 and TRBJ2-1, with 10 bases lining up with TRBD2. This CDR3 contains 16 residues. V was pared by 2 bases and J by 7 bases, with 8 bases of the junction left unmatched. Germline V lookup: CDR1 SGHAT, CDR2 FQNNGV. The CDR3 sequence: CASSLQSGRAGNEQFF. The CDR3 DNA reads TGTGCCAGCAGCTTACAAAGCGGGAGGGCCGGGAATGAGCAGTTCTTC.

Ten or more counts support this clone. The chain employs TRBV7-2 and TRBJ2-7; D gene ambiguous. The CDR3 extends over 11 amino acids. Trimming left V 5 bases short and J 3 bases short, with 5 bases between. Per germline, CDR1 SGHTA and CDR2 FQGNSA. CDR3 DNA sequence: TGTGCCAGCAGCCCCGGCTACGAGCAGTACTTC. Amino acid sequence: CASSPGYEQYF. Full variable domain (missing parts from reference TRBV7-2 and TRBJ2-7): GAGVSQSPSNKVTEKGKDVELRCDPISGHTALYWYRQSLGQGLEFLIYFQGNSAPDKSGLPSDRFSAERTGGSVSTLTIQRTQQEDSAVYLCASSPGYEQYFGPGTRLTVT.

The rearrangement links TRBV15 to TRBJ2-7, with a tentative D call TRBD1 (6 bases). This CDR3 has 15 residues. From germline, CDR1 is LNHNV and CDR2 YYDKDF (reference sequence). Trimming removed 0 bases at V and 1 base at J, with 10 bases between. CDR3 region: CATSREDSGSYEQYF. Here the CDR3 DNA reads TGTGCCACCAGCAGAGAGGACAGTGGATCCTACGAGCAGTACTTC. Variable domain in full (rest from reference TRBV15 and TRBJ2-7): DAMVIQNPRYQVTQFGKPVTLSCSQTLNHNVMYWYQQKSSQAPKLLFHYYDKDFNNEADTPDNFQSRRPNTSFCFLDIRSPGLGDTAMYLCATSREDSGSYEQYFGPGTRLTVT.

This CDR3 reads CASSRQGSGANVLTF. The CDR3 region has the DNA TGTGCCAGTAGCCGGCAAGGCTCTGGGGCCAACGTCCTGACTTTC. The chain recombines TRBV19 with TRBJ2-6; D not certain. The V gene's germline CDR1 is LNHDA and CDR2 SQIVND (reference sequence). Trimming took 6 bases from V and 0 from J, leaving 9 bases between them. The CDR3 contains 15 residues.

This clone was seen a single time. The genes are TRBV7-3 and TRBJ2-1, with 8 bases lining up with TRBD2. Germline V CDR1 and CDR2: SGHTA, FQGTGA. V trimming: 1 base; J trimming: 7 bases; junction bases outside the gene matches: 9. The CDR3 is 16 residues long. DNA of the CDR3: TGTGCCAGCAGCTTAAACGGCGGGAGGCAGGTGAATGAGCAGTTCTTC. This translates into CASSLNGGRQVNEQFF. The complete variable domain, with remaining parts taken from reference TRBV7-3 and TRBJ2-1, reads GAGVSQTPSNKVTEKGKYVELRCDPISGHTALYWYRQSLGQGPEFLIYFQGTGAADDSGLPNDRFFAVRPEGSVSTLKIQRTERGDSAVYLCASSLNGGRQVNEQFFGPGTRLTVL.

The chain links TRBV15 to TRBJ2-6, with a possible D match to TRBD2 (6 bases). The CDR3 is 16 residues long. CDR1 is LNHNV, CDR2 YYDKDF, per germline (reference sequence). V was pared by 3 bases and J by 0 bases, with 9 bases between. The CDR3 reads CATSRGLSSGANVLTF. The CDR3, as DNA: TGTGCCACCAGCAGGGGACTGTCCTCTGGGGCCAACGTCCTGACTTTC.

V usage is TRBV6-4 and J usage is TRBJ2-6, with TRBD1 identical over 11 bases. This CDR3 has 17 amino acids. The germline V gene encodes CDR1 MRHNA and CDR2 SNTAGT. J lost 0 bases, V lost 6 bases, and 4 bases had no gene match. The CDR3 region is CASRAGTGGSGANVLTF. CDR3 DNA sequence: TGTGCCAGCAGAGCCGGGACAGGGGGCTCTGGGGCCAACGTCCTGACTTTC.